Sequencing of this T cell receptor beta chain was carried out in a study of glioma-infiltrating T cells after dendritic cell vaccination. The PCR used 60 V beta and 13 J beta primers. Profiling relied on immunoSEQ multiplex PCR, and the TCRdb table lists in-frame clones only, not all of them. The sample contains about 92,000 clones, over 75% of which appear only once. About this clone: The antigen remains unidentified.

General study points: The cohort had few patients with full blood and tumor sets.

The germline V and J ends were trimmed by 1 base and 2 bases, with 20 bases remaining between them. This CDR3 comprises 18 residues. The germline V gene encodes CDR1 SGHTA and CDR2 FQGTGA. The source is a human donor with glioblastoma. The sample consisted of blood, taken before dendritic cell vaccination. This chain joins TRBV7-3 and TRBJ1-2, with D perhaps TRBD1 (6 bases). The CDR3 loop reads CASSLSPLGTTGNYGYTF. DNA of the CDR3: TGTGCCAGCAGCTTAAGTCCCTTGGGGACAACAGGAAACTATGGCTACACCTTC. Complete variable domain (other parts from reference TRBV7-3 and TRBJ1-2): GAGVSQTPSNKVTEKGKYVELRCDPISGHTALYWYRQSLGQGPEFLIYFQGTGAADDSGLPNDRFFAVRPEGSVSTLKIQRTERGDSAVYLCASSLSPLGTTGNYGYTFGSGTRLTVV.